This TCR beta chain was captured in a study of shared clonotypes between healthy human individuals. The repertoire was sequenced with immunoSEQ multiplex PCR; TCRdb's copy has only in-frame clones and lacks some. The sample consists of around 610,000 clones, approximately 96% of them appearing once. Terminally differentiated effector memory CD45RA+ cells were excluded from the naive CD8 cells, which were CD45RO-negative and positively selected for CCR7. Note on this clone: The antigen remains unidentified.

V dropped 5 bases and J dropped 1 base, with 12 bases sitting between them. Germline values: CDR1 SEHNR, CDR2 FQNEAQ (reference sequence). This CDR3 is 14 amino acids long. Overall study findings and caveats: The naive CD4 repertoires of several donors were compared, and around 4.9% of clonotypes were shared.

The sequenced material came from naive CD8+ T cells sorted from blood. This receptor was identified in a woman younger than 45 in good health. The gene calls are TRBV7-9 and TRBJ2-7; no definite D call. The CDR3 region is CASSHDARSYEQYF. The CDR3 DNA follows: TGTGCCAGCAGCCATGATGCCCGGTCCTACGAGCAGTACTTC.